The following is a TCR beta chain sequence with its context. There is no known antigen for this receptor. Base qualities are not provided; no much larger clone lies one nucleotide away. The V end gives up 5 bases and the J end 11 bases, leaving 9 bases in the junction not matched to a gene. Sequences SGHTA (CDR1) and FQGNSA (CDR2) are obtained from the germline V gene. The CDR3, from cysteine to phenylalanine, totals 15 residues. Only the CDR3 region is kept as DNA, spanning 45 bases read in frame from base 1. This record comes from a study of blood T cell repertoires in COVID-19 (dated by TCRdb to the early 2020s). Regarding the research as a whole: Samples from collaborators originated in the United States, Italy and Spain and spanned both the acute and convalescent phases of COVID-19. The prospective study material was composed of cDNA or gDNA derived from T cells, B-cell-depleted T cells, or PBMCs. The dataset comprised deeply sampled blood TCRbeta repertoires from subjects exposed to, actively infected with, or recovered from COVID-19. The repertoires were made available in a free public database intended to serve as a resource for research on the immune response to SARS-CoV-2. Samples were obtained from the ongoing ImmuneRACE study (first 160 participants) and from 1,254 subjects provided by 6 global collaborators. Nearly every sample came with metadata listing a de-identified subject ID, COVID-19 status, age in years and sex. Where HLA class I and class II types were available, the types were taken from metadata supplied by the sample provider, not from assay-based typing. What the research found in general, with its limitations: The amount of clinical and demographic metadata varied by source and participant and was provided uncurated.

TCRbeta CDR3 regions were amplified from genomic DNA by means of the immunoSEQ Assay, a bias-controlled multiplex PCR. In the paper's pipeline: Within the assay, amplification of reference gene primers was used to estimate how many nucleated cells each sample contained. To quantify the absolute abundance of each unique TCRbeta CDR3 rearrangement, sequence reads were collapsed and filtered. For each sample, productive Simpson clonality was calculated as the square root of Simpson's diversity index across productive rearrangements. In TCRdb, the immuneACCESS table is reduced to in-frame sequences with V and J assigned. These tables do not hold every clone; where another copy was compared, an unresolved V gene accounts for under half, and the others remain unexplained. For V, J and clone size, that table is used; D and trimming come from the DNA. Counted in this sample were fewer than 250,000 clones; around 84% of them appeared once. The top ten hold roughly a tenth of the sample.

One collaborating source in Seattle enrolled patients during active infection and followed them longitudinally through the course of disease. Each collaborating institution followed its own protocols to collect whole blood in K2EDTA tubes. Collaborator samples were shipped for TCRbeta analysis as frozen whole blood, isolated PBMCs, or DNA extracted from either sample type. The receptor was derived from an elderly woman with COVID-19, enrolled during active disease. The material sequenced was peripheral blood. The chain employs TRBV7-2 and TRBJ1-6, with 10 bases in between that match TRBD1. The bases read TGTGCCAGCAGCGACCGGGGACAGGGGTCGGCACCCCTCCACTTT. The resulting protein is CASSDRGQGSAPLHF.